What follows are 21 T cell receptor beta chains derived from one specimen sequenced in a study of blood T cell repertoires in COVID-19 (dated by TCRdb to the early 2020s). The library came from the immunoSEQ multiplex PCR assay. The immuneACCESS repertoire file appears here via TCRdb, limited to in-frame rearrangements. These files lack a portion of the clones; in checked studies, under half of the deficit traces to unresolved V genes, and the cause of the others is not known. The sample profile shows over 250,000 clones; 90% of them were found once. The top ten clones comprise 2.6% of the sample. The sample comprised PBMCs or T cells enriched from blood (not recorded which). These receptors came from a man between 60 and 75 years old who had recovered from COVID-19.

The chain combines TRBV10-3 with TRBJ1-2, with 8 positions matching TRBD1. Germline V lookup: CDR1 ENHRY, CDR2 SYGVKD. The CDR3 runs 13 residues. V lost 5 bases, J lost 13 bases, and 12 bases stayed unmatched. CDR3 in amino acids: CAISPGQGVGGTF. In DNA form, the CDR3 reads TGTGCCATCAGTCCCGGACAGGGTGTTGGGGGCACCTTC.

The chain employs TRBV6-8 and TRBJ2-3, with D possibly being TRBD2 (6 bases). This CDR3 has 16 amino acids. Germline CDR1 reads MNHGY; CDR2 reads SAAAGT. V gave up 6 bases and J gave up 2 bases, with 18 bases separating them. In DNA form, the CDR3 reads TGTGCCAGCAGACCTCGAAGCGGGCTCCTCACAGATACGCAGTATTTT. Protein: CASRPRSGLLTDTQYF.

The V call is TRBV7-9, the J call TRBJ2-1; 12 bases fit TRBD2. The CDR3 consists of 15 residues. Germline CDR1 reads SEHNR; CDR2 reads FQNEAQ (reference sequence). V lost 4 bases and J lost 5; bases outside the gene matches: 3. The CDR3 reads CASSSTSGGNNEQFF. The CDR3 nucleotides read TGTGCCAGCAGCTCTACTAGCGGGGGGAACAATGAGCAGTTCTTC. The full variable domain, with the rest looked up from reference TRBV7-9 and TRBJ2-1, is DTGVSQNPRHKITKRGQNVTFRCDPISEHNRLYWYRQTLGQGPEFLTYFQNEAQLEKSRLLSDRFSAERPKGSFSTLEIQRTEQGDSAMYLCASSSTSGGNNEQFFGPGTRLTVL.

The rearrangement uses TRBV7-2 and TRBJ2-5; 10 nucleotides match TRBD2. Germline assignment: CDR1 SGHTA and CDR2 FQGNSA. V was pared by 5 bases and J by 2 bases, with 11 bases of the junction left unmatched. CDR3 length equals 17 residues. The CDR3 sequence: CASSPPGLAGGQETQYF. The CDR3 coding sequence is TGTGCCAGCAGCCCCCCAGGGTTAGCGGGGGGTCAAGAGACCCAGTACTTC.

The V gene is TRBV9, the J gene TRBJ2-2; 11 bases agree with TRBD2. The CDR3 is 17 amino acids. V lost 4 bases to trimming and J lost 3 bases; unmatched junction nucleotides: 8. Germline values: CDR1 SGDLS, CDR2 YYNGEE. The CDR3 is CASSRLLAGGHTGELFF. CDR3 DNA sequence: TGTGCCAGCAGCCGGCTTCTAGCGGGAGGCCACACCGGGGAGCTGTTTTTT.

V usage is TRBV18 and J usage is TRBJ1-3; 7 nucleotides align to TRBD1. J lost 2 bases, V lost 3 bases, and 7 bases had no gene match. CDR3 size: 16 residues. The germline CDR1 and CDR2 sequences are KGHSH and LQKENI. The DNA of the CDR3 is TGTGCCAGCTCACCTATAGGCAGGGGGACTGGAAACACCATATATTTT. Amino acids: CASSPIGRGTGNTIYF.

This chain uses TRBV5-1 with TRBJ1-2; D not resolved. From germline, CDR1 is SGHRS and CDR2 YFSETQ. The V gene lost 0 bases and the J gene lost 3 bases, with 6 bases spanning the gap. CDR3 length: 13 amino acids. The DNA of the CDR3 is TGCGCCAGCAGCTTGGGGGAGGACTATGGCTACACCTTC. It specifies CASSLGEDYGYTF.

The chain joins TRBV27 to TRBJ2-5; perhaps TRBD2 as D (5 bases). Germline CDR1 and CDR2: MNHEY and SMNVEV (reference sequence). The CDR3 has 16 amino acids. V was shortened by 8 bases and J by 4 bases, with 23 bases between the two germline ends. CDR3 nucleotide sequence: TGTGCCAGCGCCGCTATTAATCGATCTAGCCCAGAGACCCAGTACTTC. Its protein product is CASAAINRSSPETQYF.

Comments on this clone: The same CDR3 arises from other DNA sequences in this sample as well. Here the CDR3 reads CASSIGGVETQYF. For the CDR3, the DNA is TGTGCCAGTAGTATCGGGGGGGTAGAGACCCAGTACTTC. This chain joins TRBV19 and TRBJ2-5; TRBD2 aligns across 8 bases. The ends lost 3 bases at V and 4 bases at J; junction bases unmatched: 1. The CDR3 runs 13 residues. Germline lookup yields CDR1 LNHDA and CDR2 SQIVND (reference sequence). The full variable domain, completed using reference TRBV19 and TRBJ2-5, is DGGITQSPKYLFRKEGQNVTLSCEQNLNHDAMYWYRQDPGQGLRLIYYSQIVNDFQKGDIAEGYSVSREKKESFPLTVTSAQKNPTAFYLCASSIGGVETQYFGPGTRLLVL.

The chain combines TRBV2 with TRBJ1-6, with 9 bases identical to TRBD1. This CDR3 contains 16 residues. Germline-derived CDR1 and CDR2 are SNHLY and FYNNEI. V dropped 4 bases and J dropped 2; count of bases not matched to a gene: 3. Here the CDR3 DNA reads TGTGCCAGCAGTGCACAGGGGGCCGCCTATAATTCACCCCTCCACTTT. Translation gives CASSAQGAAYNSPLHF.

The chain employs TRBV6-5 and TRBJ1-2, with D maybe TRBD1 (6 bases). V lost 6 bases and J 7 bases, leaving 15 bases between the germline ends. CDR1 is MNHEY, CDR2 SVGAGI, per germline. The CDR3 length is 13 residues. CDR3 DNA: TGTGCCAGCAGCCCGACCCAGGGGAGTGGCTACACCTTC. It yields the protein CASSPTQGSGYTF.

The chain recombines TRBV5-1 with TRBJ2-7; TRBD2 aligns across 7 bases. The CDR3 sequence is 13 residues long. With V trimmed by 4 bases and J by 3 bases, 4 bases remained unmatched. Germline V lookup: CDR1 SGHRS, CDR2 YFSETQ. CDR3 in DNA: TGCGCCAGCAGCCCTGGACTAGACTACGAGCAGTACTTC. This gives the protein CASSPGLDYEQYF.

The CDR3 sequence: CASSYRHSGNTIYF. The CDR3 nucleotides are TGTGCCAGCAGCTACAGACACTCTGGAAACACCATATATTTT. The genes are TRBV7-2 and TRBJ1-3; D is unresolved. The length of the CDR3 is 14 residues. Germline CDR1 reads SGHTA; CDR2 reads FQGNSA. V lost 4 bases to trimming and J lost 0 bases, with 7 bases between them.

About this clone: In the same sample, other DNA sequences code for this CDR3. This chain joins TRBV7-2 and TRBJ1-1, with 8 bases matching TRBD1. The V and J ends lost 5 bases and 4 bases, in that order; junction bases with no gene match: 6. CDR3 length equals 14 residues. Germline lookup yields CDR1 SGHTA and CDR2 FQGNSA. This CDR3 is CASSQGTGGTEAFF. The CDR3 DNA sequence: TGTGCCAGCAGCCAAGGGACAGGAGGCACTGAAGCTTTCTTT.

The chain couples TRBV18 to TRBJ1-5; no clear D gene. The CDR3 is 14 amino acids. Germline V gives CDR1 KGHSH, CDR2 LQKENI. V lost 4 bases and J lost 5, with 12 bases in between. This chain's CDR3 is CASSLAQPDQPQHF. CDR3 bases: TGTGCCAGCTCACTCGCACAGCCGGATCAGCCCCAGCATTTT.

The J gene is TRBJ2-3, the V gene TRBV2; 11 bases match TRBD1. V lost 6 bases to trimming and J lost 3 bases; unmatched junction nucleotides: 5. Germline loops: CDR1 SNHLY, CDR2 FYNNEI. The CDR3 runs 15 residues. Written as DNA, the CDR3 is TGTGCCAGCAGGGACAGGGGGCGAGTGACAGATACGCAGTATTTT. Protein product: CASRDRGRVTDTQYF.

The chain joins TRBV19 to TRBJ1-1, with D unresolved. CDR3 size: 14 residues. Germline loops: CDR1 LNHDA, CDR2 SQIVND (reference sequence). V was cut by 3 bases and J by 11 bases, with 19 bases left in between. The CDR3 DNA is TGTGCCAGTAGTATCGGTTCTAGCCAAGTTGGCGCTTTCTTT. It yields the protein CASSIGSSQVGAFF.

V usage is TRBV27 and J usage is TRBJ2-1; 7 bases agree with TRBD2. The germline CDR1 and CDR2 sequences are MNHEY and SMNVEV (reference sequence). The CDR3 spans 14 residues. With V trimmed by 3 bases and J by 2 bases, 1 base remained unmatched. CDR3 amino acids: CASSFSGPYNEQFF. CDR3 DNA sequence: TGTGCCAGCAGTTTTAGCGGGCCCTACAATGAGCAGTTCTTC.

The V call is TRBV4-1, the J call TRBJ2-7, with 12 bases lining up with TRBD2. Germline lookup yields CDR1 MGHRA and CDR2 YSYEKL. The CDR3 covers 20 residues. V shed 4 bases and J 2 bases; nucleotides not matched to a gene: 18. The CDR3 spells CASSLKSFGGLAGPTYEQYF. CDR3 in DNA: TGCGCCAGCAGCCTGAAATCATTTGGAGGACTAGCGGGACCGACCTACGAGCAGTACTTC.

The rearrangement uses TRBV12-3 or TRBV12-4 and TRBJ1-2; TRBD1 aligns across 8 bases. Trimming at V came to 7 bases and at J to 7 bases, leaving 5 bases not matched to a gene. This CDR3 comprises 12 residues. Here the CDR3 reads CASTTGQGGYTF. As DNA, the CDR3 is TGTGCCAGCACCACCGGACAGGGTGGCTACACCTTC.

The chain is built from TRBV4-1 and TRBJ2-1, with TRBD2 matching 10 bases. Germline trimming cut 5 bases from V and 7 bases from J; bases unmatched to any gene: 11. From germline, CDR1 is MGHRA and CDR2 YSYEKL. This CDR3 contains 16 residues. This CDR3 reads CASSTIAGGKGNEQFF. CDR3 coding DNA: TGCGCCAGCAGCACAATAGCGGGGGGCAAAGGGAATGAGCAGTTCTTC.